These T cell receptor beta chains were read from a single sample in a study of blood T cell repertoires in COVID-19. Some clones are missing from TCRdb's copy, which holds only in-frame ones; the method was immunoSEQ multiplex PCR. Among about 270,000 clones listed, approximately 86% were seen once. Sequenced input: peripheral blood. The receptors were gathered from a man aged 35-49 years with active or convalescent COVID-19. Each CDR3 is given with its conserved first and last residue. The D gene is left open where the match is weak. Clone size is shown for a subset of rows, as once, few, many or a class of expanded clone.

V gene	clone size	D gene	J gene	CDR3 protein	CDR3 DNA
TRBV9	.	TRBD2	TRBJ2-1	CASSVGTSSYNEQFF	TGTGCCAGCAGCGTGGGGACTAGCTCCTACAATGAGCAGTTCTTC
TRBV5-1	.	.	TRBJ1-1	CASSATRGWNTEAFF	TGCGCCAGCAGCGCTACCAGGGGCTGGAACACTGAAGCTTTCTTT
TRBV19	.	TRBD1	TRBJ1-6	CASRRGRETPLHF	TGTGCCAGTAGGAGGGGGCGCGAAACACCCCTCCACTTT
TRBV7-7	.	TRBD2	TRBJ2-7	CASTPPLAGGYEQYF	TGTGCTAGCACCCCCCCTCTAGCGGGAGGCTACGAGCAGTACTTC
TRBV6-1	.	.	TRBJ1-3	CASSEGPGNTIYF	TGTGCCAGCAGTGAGGGGCCCGGAAACACCATATATTTT
TRBV30	.	.	TRBJ1-3	CAWSVPGTSGNTIYF	TGTGCCTGGAGTGTCCCGGGAACGAGTGGAAACACCATATATTTT
TRBV20-1	few	.	TRBJ2-2	CSASNLAATGELFF	TGCAGTGCTAGTAATCTAGCAGCCACCGGGGAGCTGTTTTTT
TRBV9	many	.	TRBJ1-3	CASSVGAQNTIYF	TGTGCCAGCAGCGTAGGGGCTCAAAACACCATATATTTT
TRBV7-3	.	TRBD2	TRBJ2-6	CASSPRGGRSSGANVLTF	TGTGCCAGCAGCCCCCGGGGGGGCCGCAGCTCTGGGGCCAACGTCCTGACTTTC
TRBV12-3/TRBV12-4	.	.	TRBJ2-7	CASTKFLPEQYF	TGTGCCAGCACAAAGTTCCTACCCGAGCAGTACTTC
TRBV4-1	.	TRBD2	TRBJ2-5	CASSQVTSGEETQYF	TGCGCCAGCAGCCAAGTTACTAGCGGGGAAGAGACCCAGTACTTC
TRBV18	.	TRBD1	TRBJ1-3	CASSQDRVSGNTIYF	TGTGCCAGCTCTCAGGACAGGGTTTCTGGAAACACCATATATTTT
TRBV9	.	.	TRBJ2-2	CASSLASLNTGELFF	TGTGCCAGCAGCTTGGCTAGCCTGAACACCGGGGAGCTGTTTTTT
TRBV3-1/TRBV3-2	.	.	TRBJ2-5	CASSHFREETQYF	TGTGCCAGCAGCCACTTTAGAGAAGAGACCCAGTACTTC
TRBV9	.	TRBD1	TRBJ1-6	CASSADGTGEWSPLHF	TGTGCCAGCAGCGCGGACGGGACAGGGGAATGGTCACCCCTCCACTTT
TRBV6-1	.	.	TRBJ1-2	CASSEEAGANYGYTF	TGTGCCAGCAGTGAAGAGGCAGGGGCGAACTATGGCTACACCTTC
TRBV19	.	TRBD1	TRBJ1-1	CASSAGGAGSEAFF	TGTGCCAGTAGTGCAGGGGGCGCGGGCTCTGAAGCTTTCTTT
TRBV11-3	.	TRBD2	TRBJ2-1	CASSLGLVAGFYNEQFF	TGTGCCAGCAGCTTAGGGCTAGTAGCGGGATTCTACAATGAGCAGTTCTTC
TRBV5-4	few	.	TRBJ2-4	CASSLGSGLTKNIQYF	TGTGCCAGCAGCTTGGGGTCGGGATTGACCAAAAACATTCAGTACTTC
TRBV2	.	.	TRBJ2-7	CASSDGGLTYEQYF	TGTGCCAGCAGTGATGGGGGACTCACCTACGAGCAGTACTTC
TRBV25-1	once	.	TRBJ1-4	CASSLRGNEKLFF	TGTGCCAGCAGTTTGCGGGGTAATGAAAAACTGTTTTTT
TRBV19	.	.	TRBJ1-1	CASRGTTAFF	TGTGCCAGCCGGGGGACTACAGCTTTCTTT
TRBV5-1	.	.	TRBJ2-2	CASSYGQNTGELFF	TGCGCCAGCAGCTACGGACAGAACACCGGGGAGCTGTTTTTT
TRBV19	.	TRBD1	TRBJ1-3	CASSGQGTGNTIYF	TGTGCCAGTAGTGGACAGGGCACGGGAAACACCATATATTTT
TRBV7-2	.	.	TRBJ1-1	CASSLQNTEAFF	TGTGCCAGCAGCTTACAGAACACTGAAGCTTTCTTT
TRBV6-5	.	.	TRBJ1-3	CASSTRSSGNTIYF	TGTGCCAGCAGCACCCGGTCCTCTGGAAACACCATATATTTT
TRBV5-4	.	TRBD2	TRBJ2-1	CASSLSGLAGGRRFF	TGTGCCAGCAGCTTGTCGGGACTAGCGGGAGGGCGTAGGTTCTTC
TRBV6-6	.	TRBD1	TRBJ1-2	CASQGVRDRGYTF	TGTGCTTCCCAAGGGGTCCGGGACAGAGGCTACACCTTC
TRBV28	.	.	TRBJ2-3	CASSSRQPRTDTQYF	TGTGCCAGCAGTTCCCGACAGCCCCGGACAGATACGCAGTATTTT
TRBV10-3	.	.	TRBJ2-7	CAISDTRAYEQYF	TGTGCCATCAGCGATACTAGAGCCTACGAGCAGTACTTC
TRBV18	.	.	TRBJ1-1	CASSARGSSTEAFF	TGTGCCAGCTCTGCCAGGGGAAGTTCCACTGAAGCTTTCTTT
TRBV10-3	.	.	TRBJ2-2	CAIMGGNTGELFF	TGTGCCATCATGGGGGGGAACACCGGGGAGCTGTTTTTT
TRBV5-5	.	TRBD1	TRBJ1-1	CASSAPGTGNTEAFF	TGTGCCAGCAGCGCCCCCGGGACAGGGAACACTGAAGCTTTCTTT
TRBV7-8	few	TRBD1	TRBJ1-1	CASSARQGLDTEAFF	TGTGCCAGCAGCGCACGACAGGGTCTGGACACTGAAGCTTTCTTT
TRBV20-1	once	.	TRBJ2-1	CSGGVHNEQFF	TGCAGTGGGGGGGTACACAATGAGCAGTTCTTC
TRBV6-9	few	TRBD2	TRBJ2-1	CASSTTTSGSNEQFF	TGTGCCAGCAGTACGACGACTAGCGGGTCGAATGAGCAGTTCTTC
TRBV21-1	.	.	TRBJ2-7	CASSKVAVSYEQYF	TGTGCCAGCAGCAAAGTCGCAGTTTCCTACGAGCAGTACTTC
TRBV9	.	.	TRBJ2-4	CASSDRGSGNIQYF	TGTGCCAGCAGCGATCGGGGGAGTGGAAACATTCAGTACTTC
TRBV10-3	.	.	TRBJ2-7	CAIRRNSGDSYEQYF	TGTGCCATCAGGCGCAATTCAGGGGACTCCTACGAGCAGTACTTC
TRBV5-4	few	TRBD2	TRBJ2-2	CASSSPSGRLPGELFF	TGTGCCAGCAGCTCCCCTAGCGGGAGACTTCCCGGGGAGCTGTTTTTT
TRBV5-6	.	.	TRBJ2-7	CASSYPSTDYEQYF	TGTGCCAGCAGCTACCCATCTACAGACTACGAGCAGTACTTC
TRBV25-1	.	.	TRBJ2-1	CASTRDSGPYNEQFF	TGTGCCAGCACTCGGGATAGCGGCCCCTACAATGAGCAGTTCTTC
TRBV28	.	.	TRBJ1-5	CASSFQGTGDQPQHF	TGTGCCAGCAGTTTCCAGGGGACCGGGGATCAGCCCCAGCATTTT
TRBV30	.	.	TRBJ1-1	CAWHRSPRTEAFF	TGTGCCTGGCACCGGTCTCCACGGACTGAAGCTTTCTTT
TRBV2	.	TRBD1	TRBJ2-7	CASRQGAYEQYF	TGTGCCAGCAGACAGGGGGCTTACGAGCAGTACTTC
TRBV7-6	.	.	TRBJ2-5	CASSYWDTPSQETQYF	TGTGCCAGCAGCTACTGGGACACCCCCAGCCAAGAGACCCAGTACTTC
TRBV2	.	TRBD1	TRBJ1-5	CASRGTGGGQPQHF	TGTGCCAGCAGGGGGACAGGGGGTGGGCAGCCCCAGCATTTT
TRBV10-3	.	TRBD1	TRBJ1-5	CAISPFPTGANQPQHF	TGTGCCATCAGTCCATTCCCGACAGGGGCCAATCAGCCCCAGCATTTT
TRBV5-1	.	.	TRBJ1-2	CASSSLADTTTYGYTF	TGCGCCAGCAGTTCCCTTGCTGACACCACAACCTATGGCTACACCTTC
TRBV4-1	.	TRBD1	TRBJ1-4	CASSQGQGVYEKLFF	TGCGCCAGCAGCCAGGGACAGGGGGTTTATGAAAAACTGTTTTTT
TRBV24-1	.	.	TRBJ1-2	CATSGSTESQGYTF	TGTGCCACCAGTGGCTCGACAGAGAGCCAGGGCTACACCTTC
TRBV5-1	.	.	TRBJ1-2	CASSGTRQIF	TGCGCCAGCAGCGGAACCCGACAGATCTTC
TRBV2	.	.	TRBJ1-1	CASSERYEGEAFF	TGTGCCAGCAGTGAGAGGTACGAGGGAGAAGCTTTCTTT
TRBV28	.	.	TRBJ1-4	CASRPNGGSVKLFF	TGTGCCAGCAGACCCAATGGGGGGAGCGTAAAACTGTTTTTT
TRBV7-9	.	TRBD2	TRBJ2-3	CASSPSGSGDDTQYF	TGTGCCAGCAGCCCCAGCGGGAGCGGTGATGATACGCAGTATTTT